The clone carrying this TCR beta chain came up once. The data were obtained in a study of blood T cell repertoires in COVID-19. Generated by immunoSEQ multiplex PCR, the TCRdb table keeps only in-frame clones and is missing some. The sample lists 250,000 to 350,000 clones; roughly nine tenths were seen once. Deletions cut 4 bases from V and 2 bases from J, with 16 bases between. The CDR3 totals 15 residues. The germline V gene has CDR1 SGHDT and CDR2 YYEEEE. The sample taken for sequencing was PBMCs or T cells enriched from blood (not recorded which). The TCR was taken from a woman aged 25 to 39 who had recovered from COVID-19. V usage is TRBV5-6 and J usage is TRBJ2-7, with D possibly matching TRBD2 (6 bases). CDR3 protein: CASSRGGRATYEQYF. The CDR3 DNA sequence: TGTGCCAGCAGCCGGGGAGGCAGAGCGACCTACGAGCAGTACTTC.